These 15 T cell receptor beta chains came from one sample sequenced in a study of T cells in Graves' hyperthyroidism and ophthalmopathy. TCR beta CDR3 regions were amplified from RNA transcripts. The HTBI primer set drove a first-round RT-PCR of the TCR CDR3. TCRdb fed the multiplex PCR reads into MiXCR, producing one record per CDR3 protein. The sample lists some 600,000 distinct CDR3 sequences, approximately 13% occurring once. The sample comprised blood. These receptors were taken from a woman aged 25 to 39 with Graves' hyperthyroidism that later progressed to Graves' ophthalmopathy.

This clonotype showed up just a few times. V and J are TRBV7-9 and TRBJ1-4; no clear D gene. Trimming removed 2 bases from V and 0 bases from J, with 4 bases in between. Germline V gene data show CDR1 as SEHNR and CDR2 as FQNEAQ (reference sequence). The CDR3 sequence is 14 residues long. This CDR3 reads CASSLPATNEKLFF. The CDR3 DNA follows: TGTGCCAGCAGCTTACCGGCAACTAATGAAAAACTGTTTTTT.

This clonotype was found a few times. The chain is built from TRBV7-9 and TRBJ2-1; weak D call: TRBD2 (5 bases). Per germline, CDR1 SEHNR and CDR2 FQNEAQ (reference sequence). V lost 11 bases, J lost 15 bases, and 17 bases lay in between. The CDR3 has 10 residues. The CDR3 sequence: CALRTVTRFF. CDR3 in DNA: TGTGCCCTTCGGACTGTCACAAGGTTCTTC.

This clonotype turned up a few times. The chain employs TRBV6-2 or TRBV6-3 and TRBJ2-2; D call uncertain. Germline lookup yields CDR1 MNHEY and CDR2 SVGEGT. The V end lost 5 bases, the J end lost 1 base, and 14 bases lay between the germline ends. This CDR3 contains 16 residues. CDR3 sequence: CASSRLVRGNTGELFF. CDR3 nucleotides: TGTGCCAGCAGTCGCCTGGTTCGCGGGAACACCGGGGAGCTGTTTTTT.

This clonotype was recorded at least ten times. DNA of the CDR3: TGTGCCAGCAGTCCGTCGCAGGCAACCTCCTACGAGCAGTACTTC. The encoded protein is CASSPSQATSYEQYF. The genes are TRBV28 and TRBJ2-7; D call uncertain. V dropped 5 bases and J dropped 0 bases, with 14 bases sitting between them. Germline CDR1 is MDHEN and CDR2 is SYDVKM. The length of the CDR3 is 15 residues. The whole variable domain, filled in from reference TRBV28 and TRBJ2-7, reads DVKVTQSSRYLVKRTGEKVFLECVQDMDHENMFWYRQDPGLGLRLIYFSYDVKMKEKGDIPEGYSVSREKKERFSLILESASTNQTSMYLCASSPSQATSYEQYFGPGTRLTVT.

This clonotype has a single count. The rearrangement joins TRBV29-1 to TRBJ1-5; TRBD1 matches at 7 bases. The CDR3 spans 14 residues. CDR1 is SQVTM, CDR2 ANQGSEA, per germline. Trimming cost V 4 bases and J 2 bases; bases outside gene matches: 5. CDR3 DNA: TGCAGCGTTGTAGGTGGACAGGGCAATCAGCCCCAGCATTTT. It specifies CSVVGGQGNQPQHF.

This chain connects TRBV14 to TRBJ2-2; the D is unclear. Trimming pared 4 bases from V and 7 bases from J, leaving 10 bases between. The CDR3 spans 13 residues. Per germline, CDR1 SGHDN and CDR2 FVKESK. The CDR3 loop reads CASSRDGGGELFF. Here the CDR3 DNA reads TGTGCCAGCAGCCGAGACGGTGGCGGGGAGCTGTTTTTT. The variable domain in full, with the rest retrieved from reference TRBV14 and TRBJ2-2, is EAGVTQFPSHSVIEKGQTVTLRCDPISGHDNLYWYRRVMGKEIKFLLHFVKESKQDESGMPNNRFLAERTGGTYSTLKVQPAELEDSGVYFCASSRDGGGELFFGEGSRLTVL.

This clonotype has at least ten counts. V and J are TRBV20-1 and TRBJ1-2; D gene ambiguous. This CDR3 region has 8 residues. V lost 7 bases to trimming and J lost 6 bases, with 3 bases between them. Germline CDR1 reads DFQATT; CDR2 reads SNEGSKA (reference sequence). This CDR3 is CSVDGYTF. The CDR3 bases are TGCAGTGTCGATGGCTACACCTTC.

In this sample, this clonotype turned up a few times. The V and J genes are TRBV6-5 and TRBJ2-1; perhaps D is TRBD1 or TRBD2 (5 bases each). This CDR3 comprises 16 residues. The germline gives CDR1 MNHEY, CDR2 SVGAGI. The V and J ends lost 0 bases and 3 bases respectively, with 12 bases between them. The CDR3 DNA sequence: TGTGCCAGCAGTTACTCGAAGGGACCCGACTACAATGAGCAGTTCTTC. Translating it yields CASSYSKGPDYNEQFF.

The chain has TRBV10-3 and TRBJ2-6; 9 bases map to TRBD1. CDR1 and CDR2 from the germline V gene are ENHRY and SYGVKD. V shed 0 bases, J shed 1 base, and the junction held 10 bases outside the gene matches. The CDR3 contains 20 residues. The CDR3 region has the DNA TGTGCCATCAGTGAGTCTTCGGGTGGGGGACAGGGATCTGGGGCCAACGTCCTGACTTTC. This sequence encodes CAISESSGGGQGSGANVLTF.

In its sample, this clonotype was seen many times. This rearrangement joins TRBV10-3 to TRBJ1-5, with a tentative D call TRBD1 (5 bases). This CDR3 has 14 residues. Germline CDR1 and CDR2: ENHRY and SYGVKD. Trimming pared 1 base from V and 4 bases from J, leaving 8 bases between. CDR3 nucleotides: TGTGCCATCAGTGAGTGGCAGGGAAATCAGCCCCAGCATTTT. It translates to CAISEWQGNQPQHF.

This clonotype was seen repeatedly, ten times or more. The rearrangement joins TRBV19 to TRBJ1-1; TRBD1 might be the D (6 bases). Trimming left V 2 bases short and J 1 base short, with 14 bases between. CDR3 length: 16 amino acids. Germline V lookup: CDR1 LNHDA, CDR2 SQIVND (reference sequence). CDR3 in DNA: TGTGCCAGTAGTATAAGCCAGGGAGGGGGGAACACTGAAGCTTTCTTT. Its protein product is CASSISQGGGNTEAFF.

The rearrangement uses TRBV7-9 and TRBJ2-7; 11 nucleotides line up with TRBD2. The CDR3 extends over 14 amino acids. J lost 4 bases, V lost 5 bases, and 4 bases had no gene match. Germline CDR1 and CDR2: SEHNR and FQNEAQ (reference sequence). DNA for the CDR3: TGTGCCAGCAGCATGGGACTAGCGGAGTACGAGCAGTACTTC. This gives the protein CASSMGLAEYEQYF.

In this sample, this clonotype turned up many times. CDR3 loop: CASSWQGTSTDTQYF. The CDR3 DNA follows: TGTGCCAGCAGCTGGCAGGGGACTAGCACAGATACGCAGTATTTT. The V call is TRBV7-9, the J call TRBJ2-3; D is possibly TRBD1 or TRBD2 (6 bases each). CDR1 is SEHNR, CDR2 FQNEAQ, per germline (reference sequence). The CDR3 consists of 15 residues. Trimming pared 4 bases from V and 0 bases from J, leaving 11 bases between.

At least ten counts were recorded for this clonotype. CDR3 coding DNA: TGTGCCATCATGGAGGGAGAGTCCTACGAGCAGTACTTC. It is translated as CAIMEGESYEQYF. V usage is TRBV10-3 and J usage is TRBJ2-7; D might be TRBD2 (6 bases). The CDR3 length is 13 residues. Trimming took off 7 bases at V and 1 base at J, with 11 bases between the two ends. Germline CDR1 is ENHRY and CDR2 is SYGVKD.

V gene TRBV19 combines with J gene TRBJ2-7; TRBD2 matches 9 bases. Germline CDR1 is LNHDA and CDR2 is SQIVND (reference sequence). With 7 bases clipped from V and 4 bases from J, the junction kept 11 bases outside the gene matches. There are 15 residues in the CDR3. CDR3 nucleotide sequence: TGTGCCAGTACCGGCGGGAGGGCCATGGAGTACGAGCAGTACTTC. This encodes CASTGGRAMEYEQYF. The variable domain in full, with the rest retrieved from reference TRBV19 and TRBJ2-7, is DGGITQSPKYLFRKEGQNVTLSCEQNLNHDAMYWYRQDPGQGLRLIYYSQIVNDFQKGDIAEGYSVSREKKESFPLTVTSAQKNPTAFYLCASTGGRAMEYEQYFGPGTRLTVT.